This T cell receptor (beta chain) was identified in a study of T-cell memory formation after mild COVID-19 (dated by TCRdb to the early 2020s). For the study in its entirety: TCR sequence clusters from the two donors were largely donor specific. Two young, previously healthy adult volunteers made up the cohort, one male and one female. In two donors, T-cell clones that expanded and contracted after mild COVID-19 were followed by sequencing TCRalpha and TCRbeta repertoires longitudinally. Results and caveats for the whole study, not just this receptor: Whether the second-wave clones peaking on day 37 were SARS-CoV-2 specific was not confirmed. The study included only a couple of mild cases, and larger cohorts that include severe cases with pre-infection samples were judged to be necessary. The detection of some responding clones in pre-infection memory suggests that pre-existing cross-reactive memory T cells joined the SARS-CoV-2 response. Contracting CD4+ clones turned up mainly in the CM and EM memory subsets, whereas EMRA was where CD8+ clones were enriched. Balanced CD4/CD8 phenotypes were observed for clones contracting from day 15 to 85, whereas a bias towards CD4+ was observed for a second wave of clones expanding from day 15 to 37.

Of note for this clonotype: The antigen it recognizes is unknown. There are no base qualities to consult, and no much larger clone falls within one base.

CDR1 is given as MNHEY and CDR2 as SVGEGT, both from the germline V gene. V and J lose 10 bases and 4 bases, and a span of 22 bases separates them. The CDR3 contains 15 residues, cysteine and phenylalanine counted. Of all the DNA, just the CDR3 is kept, 45 bases in frame from base 1. Ficoll-Paque density gradient centrifugation was used to isolate PBMCs. Sequencing instrument: Illumina NovaSeq 6000. TCRalpha and TCRbeta cDNA libraries were built by 5'RACE with constant-segment primers, adding sample barcodes and unique molecular identifiers. Trizol reagent was used to extract RNA from every sample. Libraries were amplified in two PCR steps, with a second sample barcode and Illumina TruSeq adapters added in the second step. Sequencing of libraries was performed on an Illumina NovaSeq with 2 x 150 bp paired-end reads. In the original analysis: Reads were demultiplexed and collapsed into UMI-guided consensus sequences with migec v1.2.7. With mixcr v2.1.11, UMI consensuses were aligned to TRA and TRB V and J templates and assembled into clonotypes. Clonotypes were classified as expanded or contracted when called significant by both edgeR and NoisET, with noise models trained on biological replicates. edgeR calls used a false discovery rate-adjusted p below 0.01 and a log2 fold-change threshold of 1. As an exploratory analysis of dynamics, PCA with hierarchical clustering was applied to max-normalized trajectories of the 1000 most abundant clonotypes. Separately sequenced CD4+ and CD8+ repertoires were used to assign the CD4 or CD8 phenotype of responding clones. The public reads were quality trimmed at Q25 with fastp and then assembled into clones with MiXCR by TCRdb, keeping productive beta chains. Every CDR3 protein is listed once, alongside the most common genes and DNA of its rows. TCRdb's processing, not the study's, gives the V and J calls here. This sample has approximately 290,000 distinct CDR3 sequences in its table, and approximately 19% of those were observed once. Of the sample, around 21% is held by the ten largest clones.

The TCR originated in a man aged 18-30 years who had mild COVID-19 (a few samples of this study predate the infection). The sample titles of this study are shuffled in the database, so cell type and time point are left out; the donor was told from shared clones. The sequencing input was PBMCs or a T cell subset sorted from them (not recorded which). The V gene is TRBV6-2 or TRBV6-3 and the J gene is TRBJ1-1, with the D gene not clear enough to name. The sequenced DNA: TGTGCCACTGCCCCCGCCCTAGGCCGGGGCACTGAAGCTTTCTTT. The encoded protein is CATAPALGRGTEAFF.